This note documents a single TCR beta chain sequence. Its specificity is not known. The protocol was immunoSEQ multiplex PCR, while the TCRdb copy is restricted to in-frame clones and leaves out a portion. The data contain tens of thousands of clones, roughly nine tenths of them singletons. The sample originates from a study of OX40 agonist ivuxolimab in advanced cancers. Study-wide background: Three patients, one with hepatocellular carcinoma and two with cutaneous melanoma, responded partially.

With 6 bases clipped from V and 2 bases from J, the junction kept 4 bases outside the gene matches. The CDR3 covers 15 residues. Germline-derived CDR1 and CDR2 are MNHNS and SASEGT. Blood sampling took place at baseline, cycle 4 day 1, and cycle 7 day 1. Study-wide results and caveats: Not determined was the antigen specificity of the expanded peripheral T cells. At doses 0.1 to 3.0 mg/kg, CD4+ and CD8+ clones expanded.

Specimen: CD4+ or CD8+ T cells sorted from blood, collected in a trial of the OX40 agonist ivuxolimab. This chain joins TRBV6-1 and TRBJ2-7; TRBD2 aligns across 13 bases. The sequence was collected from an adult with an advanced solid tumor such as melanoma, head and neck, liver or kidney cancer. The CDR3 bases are TGTGCCAGCAGGGCTGGACTAGCGGGAGCCTACGAGCAGTACTTC. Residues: CASRAGLAGAYEQYF.